This T cell receptor (beta chain) derives from a study of T cells in narcolepsy (dated by TCRdb to the late 2010s). Study-wide context: Patients with narcolepsy type 1 or type 2 (NT1, NT2) were enrolled in the study together with healthy control donors. To look for autoreactive T cells in narcolepsy patients that target self-antigens of hypocretin neurons (hypocretin, TRIB2), the study used TCR Vbeta sequencing to follow clonotypes in blood and CSF. Summary of the overall study and its limitations: Autoreactive clonotypes were reported to be detected serially in the blood of the same patients and of different patients, but not in the blood of healthy controls. Plots that compared CSF and blood CD4+ T cell clonotypes from the same patient highlighted HCRT-specific and TRIB2-specific autoreactive clonotypes. Patients and controls had similar numbers of sequenced blood memory CD4+ clonotypes, with averages of about 38,000 in patients and 30,000 to 35,000 in controls. No sequences matching autoreactive T cell clones were present in some of the blood memory CD4+ repertoires from patients and controls.

Clipping removes 4 bases from V and 6 bases from J, with 8 as the unmatched junction base count. Including cysteine and phenylalanine, the CDR3 has 15 amino acids. Here the CDR3 DNA is all that survives: 45 bases in frame from base 1. The germline V gene provides CDR1 SGHTS and CDR2 YDEGEE. This clone was observed once. What this receptor recognizes is not known. Nothing much larger sits one base from this clone, and base qualities are not available. Memory CD4+ T cells were sorted ex vivo from peripheral blood of narcolepsy patients and healthy controls for TCR Vbeta sequencing. Receptors were amplified or captured by the immunoSEQ multiplex PCR assay. The immuneACCESS repertoire file appears here via TCRdb, limited to in-frame rearrangements. These files lack a portion of the clones; in checked studies, under half of the deficit traces to unresolved V genes, and the cause of the others is not known. This sample comprises around 32,000 clones, more than 75% of them detected only once. The ten largest clones add up to over 0.95% of the sample.

Material: CD45RA- memory CD4+ T cells from PBMCs. The sample's cell subset or site label is to be understood as: memory T cells sorted ex vivo from peripheral blood. The clonotype originates from a human donor with narcolepsy. Recombination connected TRBV5-8 to TRBJ2-2; 8 middle bases align to TRBD2. The DNA sequence is TGTGCCAGCAGCCCCGGGACTAGTCGCGCCGGGGAGCTGTTTTTT. Translated, this is CASSPGTSRAGELFF.